One and the same sample provided the 30 T cell receptor beta chains below, sequenced in a study of cytomegalovirus exposure and HLA in healthy donors. PCR involved 60 Vbeta and 13 Jbeta primers. TCRdb's copy holds only in-frame clones and misses some; the assay was immunoSEQ multiplex PCR. The data contain about 160,000 clones, 65% to 90% of them singletons. The source material was PBMCs. The receptors were gathered from a woman aged 18-29 years in good health and CMV-seronegative.

The chain employs TRBV5-6 and TRBJ2-2; possibly TRBD1 for D (5 bases). The V gene lost 7 bases and the J gene lost 6 bases, with 10 bases spanning the gap. The CDR3 consists of 12 residues. CDR1 SGHDT and CDR2 YYEEEE come from the germline V gene. This chain's CDR3 is CASQGWAGELFF. CDR3 nucleotides: TGTGCCAGCCAGGGATGGGCCGGGGAGCTGTTTTTT.

The table lists this clone with a count of one. The chain has TRBV2 and TRBJ2-3; TRBD2 is a possible D gene (6 bases). The germline V and J ends were trimmed by 7 bases and 4 bases, with 15 bases remaining between them. CDR1 and CDR2 (germline): SNHLY, FYNNEI. The CDR3 sequence is 14 residues long. The CDR3: CASKASVWADTQYF. The CDR3 nucleotides read TGTGCCAGCAAAGCTAGCGTATGGGCAGATACGCAGTATTTT.

The chain couples TRBV7-2 to TRBJ2-3; D not resolved. The CDR3 consists of 13 residues. The V gene's germline CDR1 is SGHTA and CDR2 FQGNSA. The ends were cut back, 3 bases at V and 5 bases at J, with 9 bases in the middle. CDR3 DNA sequence: TGTGCCAGCAGCTTGGTTTCGGGAGATACGCAGTATTTT. This gives the protein CASSLVSGDTQYF.

V is TRBV28 and J is TRBJ1-1, with unresolved D. The CDR3 totals 14 residues. V was shortened by 7 bases and J by 3 bases, with 15 bases between the two germline ends. Germline V gene data show CDR1 as MDHEN and CDR2 as SYDVKM. In nucleotides, the CDR3 is TGTGCCAGCAATATTCAATCGCTATACACTGAAGCTTTCTTT. It encodes CASNIQSLYTEAFF.

V is TRBV9 and J is TRBJ2-2, with D tentatively TRBD1 (5 bases). V was trimmed by 1 base and J by 4 bases, leaving 11 bases between them. The germline V gene encodes CDR1 SGDLS and CDR2 YYNGEE. This CDR3 spans 15 amino acids. The CDR3 sequence is CASSVSQATTGELFF. Here the CDR3 DNA reads TGTGCCAGCAGCGTATCACAGGCGACCACCGGGGAGCTGTTTTTT.

Comments on this clone: Additional DNA sequences in this sample encode the identical CDR3. This chain links TRBV28 with TRBJ1-1; 7 nucleotides line up with TRBD1. After removal of 4 bases from V and 1 base from J, the junction contained 3 bases not matched to a gene. Germline CDR1 and CDR2: MDHEN and SYDVKM. The length of the CDR3 is 14 residues. The CDR3 reads CASSYRGGNTEAFF. The CDR3 DNA is TGTGCCAGCAGTTACAGGGGCGGGAACACTGAAGCTTTCTTT.

The chain couples TRBV7-8 to TRBJ1-2, with no clear D. The V end was cut by 3 bases, the J end by 4 bases, with 18 bases between. Looked up from germline, CDR1 is SGHVS and CDR2 is FQNEAQ. The CDR3 is 16 amino acids. As DNA, the CDR3 is TGTGCCAGCAGCTTGTGGCAGAGGACTCAACCCTATGGCTACACCTTC. Protein sequence: CASSLWQRTQPYGYTF.

V usage is TRBV30 and J usage is TRBJ1-1; 7 positions match TRBD1. From germline, CDR1 is GTSNPN and CDR2 SVGIG (reference sequence). J gave up 1 base and V 7 bases, and 9 bases lay outside the gene matches. CDR3 length equals 14 residues. Here the CDR3 reads CAFQAGTANTEAFF. The DNA of the CDR3 is TGTGCCTTTCAAGCCGGGACAGCGAACACTGAAGCTTTCTTT.

The V call is TRBV6-4, the J call TRBJ2-2; D not resolved. Germline V gives CDR1 MRHNA, CDR2 SNTAGT. The CDR3 contains 13 residues. V was pared by 2 bases and J by 3 bases, with 4 bases between. The CDR3 region is CASSDRDTGELFF. CDR3 DNA sequence: TGTGCCAGCAGTGACCGGGACACCGGGGAGCTGTTTTTT.

There are a few counts of this clone. The V call is TRBV29-1, the J call TRBJ2-5, with 9 bases identical to TRBD2. Per germline, CDR1 SQVTM and CDR2 ANQGSEA. With V trimmed by 6 bases and J by 5 bases, 10 bases remained unmatched. This CDR3 contains 14 residues. The CDR3 spells CSVLAGGYGETQYF. CDR3 DNA sequence: TGCAGCGTCCTGGCGGGAGGGTATGGGGAGACCCAGTACTTC.

The J gene is TRBJ2-7, the V gene TRBV11-2; D remains ambiguous. Germline V gene sequence: CDR1 SGHAT, CDR2 FQNNGV. V gave up 6 bases and J gave up 1 base, with 10 bases separating them. CDR3 length: 13 residues. In nucleotides, the CDR3 is TGTGCCAGCAGGTTGGCGGCGTCCTACGAGCAGTACTTC. Amino acid sequence: CASRLAASYEQYF. Supplemented by reference TRBV11-2 and TRBJ2-7, the full variable domain reads EAGVAQSPRYKIIEKRQSVAFWCNPISGHATLYWYQQILGQGPKLLIQFQNNGVVDDSQLPKDRFSAERLKGVDSTLKIQPAKLEDSAVYLCASRLAASYEQYFGPGTRLTVT.

This clone was seen only once. This chain connects TRBV30 to TRBJ2-7, with 8 bases that match TRBD2. Losses at the gene ends were 2 bases for V and 10 bases for J; bases not matched to a gene: 7. This CDR3 region has 12 residues. The V gene's germline CDR1 is GTSNPN and CDR2 SVGIG (reference sequence). The CDR3 reads CAWSRAGGGQYF. The CDR3 bases are TGTGCCTGGAGTAGGGCGGGGGGCGGTCAGTACTTC.

The chain links TRBV18 to TRBJ2-4; 9 bases map to TRBD1. Germline CDR1 and CDR2: KGHSH and LQKENI. The CDR3 extends over 15 amino acids. The V and J ends lost 2 bases and 8 bases, in that order; junction bases with no gene match: 7. The CDR3 bases are TGTGCCAGCTCACCAGGTGGGACAGGGATATACATTCAGTACTTC. It yields the protein CASSPGGTGIYIQYF.

As concerns this clone: Different DNA sequences within this sample yield the same CDR3. The CDR3 reads CASSQDRGHLSSYEQYF. The DNA of the CDR3 is TGCGCCAGCAGCCAAGATCGCGGCCACCTAAGCTCCTACGAGCAGTACTTC. The genes are TRBV4-1 and TRBJ2-7; D gene unclear. Germline V gene sequence: CDR1 MGHRA, CDR2 YSYEKL. V lost 0 bases, J lost 0 bases, and 15 bases lay in between. The CDR3 runs 17 residues.

In the case of this clone: This CDR3 is also generated by other DNA sequences in the sample. The chain uses TRBV7-9 and TRBJ1-1; D is uncertain. The V gene lost 3 bases and the J gene lost 2 bases, with 10 bases spanning the gap. The CDR3 runs 14 residues. Germline assignment: CDR1 SEHNR and CDR2 FQNEAQ (reference sequence). The CDR3 loop reads CASSFGGLNTEAFF. DNA of the CDR3: TGTGCCAGCAGCTTTGGAGGTCTTAACACTGAAGCTTTCTTT.

The chain joins TRBV6-4 to TRBJ1-1, with D uncertain. This CDR3 contains 13 residues. Trimming cost V 0 bases and J 2 bases, with 4 bases left between them. Germline CDR1 and CDR2: MRHNA and SNTAGT. This CDR3 reads CASSDSINTEAFF. The CDR3, as DNA: TGTGCCAGCAGTGACTCTATAAACACTGAAGCTTTCTTT.

The chain uses TRBV10-3 and TRBJ1-2, with D tentatively TRBD1 (6 bases). This CDR3 comprises 19 residues. Germline CDR1 is ENHRY and CDR2 is SYGVKD. V was trimmed by 3 bases and J by 3 bases, leaving 26 bases between them. CDR3 sequence reads: CAISDSRGSTAGVDYGYTF. The CDR3 DNA follows: TGTGCCATCAGTGATTCAAGAGGGAGCACGGCAGGGGTTGACTATGGCTACACCTTC.

V and J are TRBV28 and TRBJ2-7; TRBD1 matches at 7 bases. Germline V gives CDR1 MDHEN, CDR2 SYDVKM. CDR3 length: 16 amino acids. The junction had 11 bases not matched to a gene; V was cut back by 2 bases and J by 4 bases. DNA of the CDR3: TGTGCCAGCAGTTTAGGTAGACAGGGATTTGGGTACGAGCAGTACTTC. Its protein is CASSLGRQGFGYEQYF.

V is TRBV7-9 and J is TRBJ1-1; TRBD1 might be the D (5 bases). Trimming left V 5 bases short and J 3 bases short, with 10 bases between. CDR1 SEHNR and CDR2 FQNEAQ come from the germline V gene (reference sequence). The CDR3 has 13 residues. This chain's CDR3 is CASSPQTDTEAFF. The CDR3 region has the DNA TGTGCCAGCAGCCCGCAGACAGACACTGAAGCTTTCTTT.

The rearrangement links TRBV12-5 to TRBJ1-5; no reliable D call. In germline, CDR1 is LGHNT, CDR2 FRNRAP. V lost 5 bases and J 9 bases, leaving 8 bases between the germline ends. This CDR3 comprises 11 residues. The CDR3 sequence is CASGHHWPQHF. CDR3 sequence (DNA): TGTGCTAGTGGTCATCACTGGCCCCAGCATTTT.

The chain carries TRBV10-3 and TRBJ2-5; D not certain. CDR3 length: 15 amino acids. Germline CDR1 is ENHRY and CDR2 is SYGVKD. V lost 4 bases and J lost 3, with 15 bases in between. CDR3 protein: CAISGSTRGEETQYF. CDR3 bases: TGTGCCATCAGTGGAAGTACAAGAGGAGAAGAGACCCAGTACTTC.

The V gene is TRBV10-3, the J gene TRBJ2-5; perhaps TRBD2 as D (5 bases). Trimming pared 10 bases from V and 5 bases from J, leaving 17 bases between. Germline V CDR1 and CDR2: ENHRY, SYGVKD. The length of the CDR3 is 13 residues. The CDR3 DNA sequence: TGTGCCACCAGGCGTGAGGGCGGGGAGACCCAGTACTTC. Protein: CATRREGGETQYF.

V and J are TRBV7-2 and TRBJ1-4; 7 bases fit TRBD1. The CDR3 runs 14 residues. Trimming at V came to 3 bases and at J to 6 bases, leaving 4 bases not matched to a gene. The germline gives CDR1 SGHTA, CDR2 FQGNSA. The CDR3 region has the DNA TGTGCCAGCAGCTTGGGACAGTGGGATGAAAAACTGTTTTTT. Encoded protein: CASSLGQWDEKLFF.

The chain carries TRBV9 and TRBJ2-2, with D tentatively TRBD2 (5 bases). V lost 4 bases, J lost 4 bases, and 8 bases lay in between. Germline CDR1 reads SGDLS; CDR2 reads YYNGEE. The CDR3 consists of 13 residues. The CDR3 reads CASSLGSTGELFF. DNA for the CDR3: TGTGCCAGCAGCCTGGGGAGCACCGGGGAGCTGTTTTTT.

The chain recombines TRBV5-1 with TRBJ2-1; TRBD2 aligns across 8 bases. Germline trimming cut 3 bases from V and 3 bases from J; bases unmatched to any gene: 5. CDR1 is SGHRS, CDR2 YFSETQ, per germline. This CDR3 has 15 residues. The CDR3 loop is CASSSGGAGYNEQFF. Here the CDR3 DNA reads TGCGCCAGCAGCTCGGGAGGGGCGGGCTACAATGAGCAGTTCTTC.

V usage is TRBV28 and J usage is TRBJ2-7, with 8 bases lining up with TRBD2. V lost 6 bases, J lost 2 bases, and 9 bases stayed unmatched. CDR1 and CDR2 from the germline V gene are MDHEN and SYDVKM. CDR3 length: 15 residues. Here the CDR3 reads CASREGGLGTYEQYF. The CDR3 bases are TGTGCCAGCAGGGAAGGGGGACTAGGGACCTACGAGCAGTACTTC.

The gene calls are TRBV7-9 and TRBJ2-2; 9 nucleotides match TRBD2. The CDR3 contains 16 residues. V trimming: 5 bases; J trimming: 4 bases; junction bases outside the gene matches: 8. Germline assignment: CDR1 SEHNR and CDR2 FQNEAQ (reference sequence). The CDR3 is CASSHSGSGGTGELFF. CDR3 bases: TGTGCCAGCAGCCATAGCGGGAGCGGAGGCACCGGGGAGCTGTTTTTT.

The chain has TRBV5-1 and TRBJ1-2, with a weak D call TRBD1 (6 bases). V lost 0 bases and J lost 0, with 12 bases in between. This CDR3 has 16 residues. Germline CDR1 reads SGHRS; CDR2 reads YFSETQ. Here the CDR3 reads CASSLAGEKSNYGYTF. The CDR3 DNA reads TGCGCCAGCAGCTTGGCAGGGGAAAAGTCTAACTATGGCTACACCTTC.

The CDR3 spells CASSLWGLAEGAQTQYF. CDR3 bases: TGTGCCAGCAGTTTATGGGGACTAGCGGAGGGGGCACAGACCCAGTACTTC. This chain connects TRBV27 to TRBJ2-5; TRBD2 matches 11 bases. The germline gives CDR1 MNHEY, CDR2 SMNVEV (reference sequence). This CDR3 has 17 amino acids. V lost 1 base, J lost 6 bases, and 10 bases stayed unmatched.

This chain uses TRBV4-1 with TRBJ2-7, with TRBD1 matching over 10 bases. J gave up 4 bases and V 0 bases, and 6 bases lay outside the gene matches. Germline assignment: CDR1 MGHRA and CDR2 YSYEKL. This CDR3 has 16 residues. The CDR3 nucleotides read TGCGCCAGCAGCCAAGATCAGGGGACAGGGGTTTACGAGCAGTACTTC. It codes for CASSQDQGTGVYEQYF.